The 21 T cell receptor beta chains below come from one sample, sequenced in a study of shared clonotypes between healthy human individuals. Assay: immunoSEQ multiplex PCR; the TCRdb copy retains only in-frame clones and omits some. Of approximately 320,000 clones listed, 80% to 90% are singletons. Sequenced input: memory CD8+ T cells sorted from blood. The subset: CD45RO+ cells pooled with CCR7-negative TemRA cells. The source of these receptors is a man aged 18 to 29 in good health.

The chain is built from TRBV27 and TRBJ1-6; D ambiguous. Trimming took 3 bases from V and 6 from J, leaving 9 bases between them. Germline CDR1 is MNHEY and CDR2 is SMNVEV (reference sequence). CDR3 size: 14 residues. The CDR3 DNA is TGTGCCAGCAGTTTGGGATTTAGTAATTCACCCCTCCACTTT. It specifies CASSLGFSNSPLHF.

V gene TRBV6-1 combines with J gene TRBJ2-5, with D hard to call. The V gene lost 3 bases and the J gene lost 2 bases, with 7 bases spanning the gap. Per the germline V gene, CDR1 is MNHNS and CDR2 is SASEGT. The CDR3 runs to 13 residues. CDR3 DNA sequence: TGTGCCAGCAGTGAGATATCACAAGAGACCCAGTACTTC. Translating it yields CASSEISQETQYF.

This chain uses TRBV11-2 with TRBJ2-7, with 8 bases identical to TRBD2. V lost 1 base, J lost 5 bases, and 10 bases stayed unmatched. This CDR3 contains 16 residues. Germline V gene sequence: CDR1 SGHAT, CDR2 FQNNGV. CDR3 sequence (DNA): TGTGCCAGCAGCTTAGCCCGGGGGGGGACTACTAACGAGCAGTACTTC. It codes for CASSLARGGTTNEQYF.

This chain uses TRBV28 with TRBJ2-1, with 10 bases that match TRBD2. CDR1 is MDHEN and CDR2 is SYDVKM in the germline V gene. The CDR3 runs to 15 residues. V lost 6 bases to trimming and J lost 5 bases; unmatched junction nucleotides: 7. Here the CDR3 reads CASRILAGGHNEQFF. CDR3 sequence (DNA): TGTGCCAGCAGGATATTAGCGGGGGGACACAATGAGCAGTTCTTC.

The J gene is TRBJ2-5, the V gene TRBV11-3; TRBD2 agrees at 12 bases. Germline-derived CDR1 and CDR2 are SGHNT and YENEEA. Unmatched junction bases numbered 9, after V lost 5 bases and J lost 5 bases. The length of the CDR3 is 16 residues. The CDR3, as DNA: TGTGCCAGCAGCATTCGGACTAGCGGGGAACAGGAGACCCAGTACTTC. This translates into CASSIRTSGEQETQYF.

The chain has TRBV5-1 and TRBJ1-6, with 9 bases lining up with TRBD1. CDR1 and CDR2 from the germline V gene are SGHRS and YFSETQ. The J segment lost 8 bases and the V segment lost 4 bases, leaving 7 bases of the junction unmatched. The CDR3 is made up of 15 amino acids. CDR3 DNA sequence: TGCGCCAGCAGCGAGGACAGGGGCTACCATTCACCCCTCCACTTT. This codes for CASSEDRGYHSPLHF.

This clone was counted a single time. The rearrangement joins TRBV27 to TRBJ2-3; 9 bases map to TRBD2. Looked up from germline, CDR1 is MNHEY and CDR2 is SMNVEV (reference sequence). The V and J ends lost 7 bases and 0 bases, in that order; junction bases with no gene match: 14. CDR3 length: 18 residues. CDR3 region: CASTPIFTSGPSTDTQYF. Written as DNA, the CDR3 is TGTGCCAGCACTCCCATCTTTACTAGCGGGCCTAGCACAGATACGCAGTATTTT.

CDR3: CASSLDANSYNEQFF. In nucleotides, the CDR3 is TGTGCCAGCAGCTTAGATGCGAACTCCTACAATGAGCAGTTCTTC. This rearrangement joins TRBV7-9 to TRBJ2-1; D remains ambiguous. V was shortened by 1 base and J by 0 bases, with 7 bases between the two germline ends. In germline, CDR1 is SEHNR, CDR2 FQNEAQ (reference sequence). CDR3 length equals 15 residues.

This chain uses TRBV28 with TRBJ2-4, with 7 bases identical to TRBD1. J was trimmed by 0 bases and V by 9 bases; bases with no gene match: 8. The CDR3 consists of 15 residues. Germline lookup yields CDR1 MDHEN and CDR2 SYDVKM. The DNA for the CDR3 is TGTGCCAGGGGAGAACACAGGGGAGCCAAAAACATTCAGTACTTC. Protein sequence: CARGEHRGAKNIQYF.

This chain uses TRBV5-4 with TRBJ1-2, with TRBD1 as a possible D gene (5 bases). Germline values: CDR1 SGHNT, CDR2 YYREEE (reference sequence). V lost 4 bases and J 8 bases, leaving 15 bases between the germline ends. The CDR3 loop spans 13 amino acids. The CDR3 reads CASSPEGRSGYTF. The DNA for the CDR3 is TGTGCCAGCAGCCCCGAGGGGCGCTCCGGCTACACCTTC.

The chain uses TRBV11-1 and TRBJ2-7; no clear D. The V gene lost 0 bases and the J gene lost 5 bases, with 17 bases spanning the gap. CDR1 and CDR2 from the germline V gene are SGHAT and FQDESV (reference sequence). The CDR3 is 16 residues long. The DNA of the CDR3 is TGTGCCAGCAGCTTAGCGCGCGAGGTTCCCCATCACGAGCAGTACTTC. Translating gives CASSLAREVPHHEQYF.

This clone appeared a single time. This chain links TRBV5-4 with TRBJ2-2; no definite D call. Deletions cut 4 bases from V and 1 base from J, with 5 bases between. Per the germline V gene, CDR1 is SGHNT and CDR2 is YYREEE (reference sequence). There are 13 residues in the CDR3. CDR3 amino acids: CASSPQNTGELFF. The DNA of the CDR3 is TGTGCCAGCAGCCCACAGAACACCGGGGAGCTGTTTTTT.

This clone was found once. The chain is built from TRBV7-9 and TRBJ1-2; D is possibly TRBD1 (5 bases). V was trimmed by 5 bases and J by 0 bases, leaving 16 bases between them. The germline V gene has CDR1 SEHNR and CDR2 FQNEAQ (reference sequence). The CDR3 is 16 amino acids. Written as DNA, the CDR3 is TGTGCCAGCAGCCCTACGACAGTATATTCTAACTATGGCTACACCTTC. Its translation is CASSPTTVYSNYGYTF.

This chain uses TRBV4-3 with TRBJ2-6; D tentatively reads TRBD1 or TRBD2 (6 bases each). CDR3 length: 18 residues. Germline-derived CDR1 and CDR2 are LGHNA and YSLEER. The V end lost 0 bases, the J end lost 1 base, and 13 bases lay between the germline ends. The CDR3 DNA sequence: TGCGCCAGCAGCCAAGAATCCAGGGGAGGTTCTGGGGCCAACGTCCTGACTTTC. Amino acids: CASSQESRGGSGANVLTF.

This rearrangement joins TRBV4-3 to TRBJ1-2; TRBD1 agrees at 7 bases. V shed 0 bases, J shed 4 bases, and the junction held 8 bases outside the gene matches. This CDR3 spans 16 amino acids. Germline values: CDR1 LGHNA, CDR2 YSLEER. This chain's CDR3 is CASSQDRTGVGYGYTF. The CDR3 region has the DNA TGCGCCAGCAGCCAAGACAGAACAGGGGTGGGCTATGGCTACACCTTC.

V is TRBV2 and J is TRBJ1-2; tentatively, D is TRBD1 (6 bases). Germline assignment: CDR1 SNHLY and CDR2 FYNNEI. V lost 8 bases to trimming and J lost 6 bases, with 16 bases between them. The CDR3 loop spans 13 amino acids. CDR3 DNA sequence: TGTGCCAGCCTGGGGGCGGCTGGGAATGGCTACACCTTC. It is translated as CASLGAAGNGYTF.

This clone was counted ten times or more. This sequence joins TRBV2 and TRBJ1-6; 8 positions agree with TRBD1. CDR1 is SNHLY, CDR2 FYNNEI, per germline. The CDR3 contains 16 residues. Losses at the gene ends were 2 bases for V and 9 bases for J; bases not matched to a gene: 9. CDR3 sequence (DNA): TGTGCCAGCAGTGAATATTCTTCAGGGGGCTTTTCACCCCTCCACTTT. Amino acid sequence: CASSEYSSGGFSPLHF.

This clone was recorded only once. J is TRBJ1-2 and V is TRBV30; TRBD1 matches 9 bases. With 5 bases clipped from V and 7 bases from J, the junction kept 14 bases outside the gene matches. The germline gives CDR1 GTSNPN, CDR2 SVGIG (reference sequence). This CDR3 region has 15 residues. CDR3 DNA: TGTGCCTGGGGGAAACCGGGACAGGGCATTGGTGGCTACACCTTC. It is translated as CAWGKPGQGIGGYTF. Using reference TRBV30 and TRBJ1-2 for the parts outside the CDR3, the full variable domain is SQTIHQWPATLVQPVGSPLSLECTVEGTSNPNLYWYRQAAGRGLQLLFYSVGIGQISSEVPQNLSASRPQDRQFILSSKKLLLSDSGFYLCAWGKPGQGIGGYTFGSGTRLTVV.

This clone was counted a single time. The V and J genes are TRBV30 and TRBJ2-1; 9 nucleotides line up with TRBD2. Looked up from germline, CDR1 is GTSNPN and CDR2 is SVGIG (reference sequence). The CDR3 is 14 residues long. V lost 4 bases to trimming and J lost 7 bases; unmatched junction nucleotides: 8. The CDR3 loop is CAWTSGTPLNEQFF. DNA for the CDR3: TGTGCCTGGACTAGCGGGACACCTCTTAATGAGCAGTTCTTC.

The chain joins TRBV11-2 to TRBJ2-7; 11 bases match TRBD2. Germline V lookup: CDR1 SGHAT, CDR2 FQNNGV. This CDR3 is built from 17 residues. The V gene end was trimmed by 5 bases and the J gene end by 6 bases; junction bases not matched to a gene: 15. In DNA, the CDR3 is TGTGCCAGCAGCCAAGGGACGGGACTAGCGGCTCCAGGCGAGCAGTACTTC. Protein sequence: CASSQGTGLAAPGEQYF.

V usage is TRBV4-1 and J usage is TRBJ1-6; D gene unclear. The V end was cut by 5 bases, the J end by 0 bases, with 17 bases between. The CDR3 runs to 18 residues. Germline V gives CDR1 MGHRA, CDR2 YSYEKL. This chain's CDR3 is CASSSTQIAYSYNSPLHF. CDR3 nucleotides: TGCGCCAGCAGCTCGACACAAATAGCTTACTCCTATAATTCACCCCTCCACTTT.